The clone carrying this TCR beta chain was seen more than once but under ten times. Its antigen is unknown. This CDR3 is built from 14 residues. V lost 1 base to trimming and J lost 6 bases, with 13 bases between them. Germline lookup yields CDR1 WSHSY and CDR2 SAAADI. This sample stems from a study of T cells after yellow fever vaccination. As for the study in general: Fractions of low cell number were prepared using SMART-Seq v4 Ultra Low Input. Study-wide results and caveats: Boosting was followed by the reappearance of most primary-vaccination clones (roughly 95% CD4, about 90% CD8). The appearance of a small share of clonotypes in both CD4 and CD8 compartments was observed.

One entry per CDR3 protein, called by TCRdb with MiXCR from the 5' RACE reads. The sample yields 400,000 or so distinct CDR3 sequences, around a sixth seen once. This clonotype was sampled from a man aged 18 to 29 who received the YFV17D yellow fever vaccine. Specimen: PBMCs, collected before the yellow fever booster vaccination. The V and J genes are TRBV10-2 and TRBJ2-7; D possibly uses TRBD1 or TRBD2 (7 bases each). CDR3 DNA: TGCGCCAGCAGTGAGTTTGGCAGGGGGGGCGAGCAGTACTTC. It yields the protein CASSEFGRGGEQYF.